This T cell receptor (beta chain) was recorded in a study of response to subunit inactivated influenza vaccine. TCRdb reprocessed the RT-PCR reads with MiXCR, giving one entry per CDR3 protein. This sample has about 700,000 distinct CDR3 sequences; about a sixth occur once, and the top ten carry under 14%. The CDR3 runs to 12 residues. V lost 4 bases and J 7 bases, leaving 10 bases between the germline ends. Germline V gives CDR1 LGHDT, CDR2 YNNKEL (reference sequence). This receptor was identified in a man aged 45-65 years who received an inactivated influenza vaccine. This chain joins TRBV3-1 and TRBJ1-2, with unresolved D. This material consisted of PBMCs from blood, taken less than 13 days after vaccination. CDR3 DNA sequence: TGTGCCAGCAGCCTAGTCGGTTCTGGCTACACCTTC. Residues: CASSLVGSGYTF.